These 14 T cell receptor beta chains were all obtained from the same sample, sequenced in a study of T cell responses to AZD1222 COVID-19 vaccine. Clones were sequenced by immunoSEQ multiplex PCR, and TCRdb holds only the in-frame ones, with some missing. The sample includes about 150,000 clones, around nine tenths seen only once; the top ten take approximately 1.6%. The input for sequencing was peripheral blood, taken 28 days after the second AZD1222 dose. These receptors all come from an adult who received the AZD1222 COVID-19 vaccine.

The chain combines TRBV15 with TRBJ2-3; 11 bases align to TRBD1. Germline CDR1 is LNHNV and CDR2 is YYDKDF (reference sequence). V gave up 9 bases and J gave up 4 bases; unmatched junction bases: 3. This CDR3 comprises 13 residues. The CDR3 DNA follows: TGTGCCACTCGGGACAGGGGGGCAGATACGCAGTATTTT. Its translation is CATRDRGADTQYF.

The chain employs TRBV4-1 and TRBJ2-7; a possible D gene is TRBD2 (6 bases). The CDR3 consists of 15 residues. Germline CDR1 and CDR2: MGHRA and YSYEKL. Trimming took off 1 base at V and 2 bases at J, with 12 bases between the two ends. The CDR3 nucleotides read TGCGCCAGCAGCCAAGGTGTAGCGGTAACCTACGAGCAGTACTTC. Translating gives CASSQGVAVTYEQYF.

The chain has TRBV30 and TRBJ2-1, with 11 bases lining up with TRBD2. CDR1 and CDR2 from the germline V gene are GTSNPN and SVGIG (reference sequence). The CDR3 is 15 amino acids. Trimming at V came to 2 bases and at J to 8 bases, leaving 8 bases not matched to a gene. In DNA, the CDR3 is TGTGCCTGGAGTACTAGCGGGAGTTTGTTAGATGAGCAGTTCTTC. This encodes CAWSTSGSLLDEQFF.

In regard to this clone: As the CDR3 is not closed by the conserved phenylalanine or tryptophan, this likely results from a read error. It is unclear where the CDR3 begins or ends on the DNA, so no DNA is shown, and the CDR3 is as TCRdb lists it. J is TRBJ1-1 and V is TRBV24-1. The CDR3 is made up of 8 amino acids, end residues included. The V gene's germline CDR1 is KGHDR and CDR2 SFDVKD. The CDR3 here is CATPEGFG.

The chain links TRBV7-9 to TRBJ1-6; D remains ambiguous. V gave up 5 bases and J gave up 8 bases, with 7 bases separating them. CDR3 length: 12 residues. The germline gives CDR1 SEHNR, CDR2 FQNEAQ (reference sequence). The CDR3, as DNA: TGTGCCAGCAGCCTAGGGTATTCACCCCTCCACTTT. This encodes CASSLGYSPLHF.

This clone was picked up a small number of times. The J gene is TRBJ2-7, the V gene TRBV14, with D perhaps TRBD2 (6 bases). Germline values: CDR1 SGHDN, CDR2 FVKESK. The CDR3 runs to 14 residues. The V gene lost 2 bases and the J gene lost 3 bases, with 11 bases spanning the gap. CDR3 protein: CASSQRGRNYEQYF. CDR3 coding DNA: TGTGCCAGCAGCCAACGGGGGAGGAACTACGAGCAGTACTTC.

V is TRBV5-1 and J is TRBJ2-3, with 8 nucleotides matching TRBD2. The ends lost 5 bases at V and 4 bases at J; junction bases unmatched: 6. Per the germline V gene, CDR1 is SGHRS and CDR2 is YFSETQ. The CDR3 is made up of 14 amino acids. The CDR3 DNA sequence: TGCGCCAGCAGTAAAGCGGGAGTGCCAGATACGCAGTATTTT. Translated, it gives CASSKAGVPDTQYF.

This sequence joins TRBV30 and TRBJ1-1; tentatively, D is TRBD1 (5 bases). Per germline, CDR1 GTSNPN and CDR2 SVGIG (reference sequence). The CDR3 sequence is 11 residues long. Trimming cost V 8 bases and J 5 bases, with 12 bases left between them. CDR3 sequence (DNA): TGTGCCGGCTGGGGGATGACTGAAGCTTTCTTT. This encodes CAGWGMTEAFF.

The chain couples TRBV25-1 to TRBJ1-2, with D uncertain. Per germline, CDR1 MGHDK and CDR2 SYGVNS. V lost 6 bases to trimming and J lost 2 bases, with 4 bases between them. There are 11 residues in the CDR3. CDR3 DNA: TGTGCCAGCAGGGGGAACTATGGCTACACCTTC. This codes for CASRGNYGYTF.

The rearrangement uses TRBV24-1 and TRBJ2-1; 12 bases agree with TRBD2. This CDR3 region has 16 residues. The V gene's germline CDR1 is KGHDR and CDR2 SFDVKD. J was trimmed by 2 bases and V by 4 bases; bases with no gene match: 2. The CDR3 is CATSDSSGRAYNEQFF. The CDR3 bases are TGTGCCACCAGTGACTCTAGCGGGAGGGCCTACAATGAGCAGTTCTTC.

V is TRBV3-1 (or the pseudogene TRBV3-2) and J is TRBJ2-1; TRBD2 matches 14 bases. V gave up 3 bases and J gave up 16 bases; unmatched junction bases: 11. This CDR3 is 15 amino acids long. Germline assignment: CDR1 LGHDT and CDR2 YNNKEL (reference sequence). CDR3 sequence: CASSQGLAGAAVQFF. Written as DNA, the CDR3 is TGTGCCAGCAGCCAGGGACTAGCGGGGGCCGCCGTCCAATTCTTC.

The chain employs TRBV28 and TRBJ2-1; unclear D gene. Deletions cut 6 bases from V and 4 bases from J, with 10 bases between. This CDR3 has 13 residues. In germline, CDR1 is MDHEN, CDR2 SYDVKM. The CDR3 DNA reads TGTGCCAGCAGGCCCACCCGATACAATGAGCAGTTCTTC. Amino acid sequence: CASRPTRYNEQFF.

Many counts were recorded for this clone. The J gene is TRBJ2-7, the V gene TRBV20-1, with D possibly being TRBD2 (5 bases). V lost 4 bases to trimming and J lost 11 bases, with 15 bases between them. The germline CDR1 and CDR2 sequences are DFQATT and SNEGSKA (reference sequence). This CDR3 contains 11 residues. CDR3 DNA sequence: TGCAGTGCTACCCGGGGAAACGGGGAGTACTTC. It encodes CSATRGNGEYF.

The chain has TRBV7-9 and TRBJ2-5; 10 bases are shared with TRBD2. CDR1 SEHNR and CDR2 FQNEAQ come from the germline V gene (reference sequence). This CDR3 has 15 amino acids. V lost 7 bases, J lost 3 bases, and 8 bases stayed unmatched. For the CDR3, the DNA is TGTGCCAGCAACGAAGCGGGAGGGCCGGAAGAGACCCAGTACTTC. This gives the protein CASNEAGGPEETQYF.